This TCR beta chain was observed in a study of PD-L1 blockade in urothelial cancer. Study overall: The analyses of blood took place 3 weeks (second dose) and 6 weeks after treatment start. T cells numbered a median of around 140,000 in the blood samples. Study-level findings and limits: Pretreatment clonality of the blood TCR repertoire below the median was predictive of superior survival.

Germline V gene lookup returns CDR1 LNHDA and CDR2 SQIVND (reference sequence). The V end was cut by 6 bases, the J end by 7 bases, with 13 bases between. This CDR3 is 14 amino acids long. Sequenced by immunoSEQ multiplex PCR; TCRdb stores in-frame clones only, minus some. The data show 70,000 to 90,000 clones, about 84% seen once. Indicated time point: pretreatment peripheral blood. Concerning this clone: Its target is not known.

The clonotype comes from a man in his 60s with urothelial cancer. The source material was PBMCs, sampled around atezolizumab (anti-PD-L1) treatment. The J gene is TRBJ1-6, the V gene TRBV19; TRBD1 is a possible D gene (6 bases). CDR3 in amino acids: CASRNQGPNSPLHF. In nucleotides, the CDR3 is TGTGCCAGTAGGAACCAGGGGCCCAATTCACCCCTCCACTTT.